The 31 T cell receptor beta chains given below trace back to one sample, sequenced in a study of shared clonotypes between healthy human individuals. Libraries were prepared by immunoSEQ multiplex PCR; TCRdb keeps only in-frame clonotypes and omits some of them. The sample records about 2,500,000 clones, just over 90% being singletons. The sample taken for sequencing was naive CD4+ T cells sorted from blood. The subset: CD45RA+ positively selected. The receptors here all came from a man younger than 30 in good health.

CDR3 DNA: TGTGCCAGCAGCGTCCAGACTAGCGGGGGACAAGAGACCCAGTACTTC. It encodes CASSVQTSGGQETQYF. The gene calls are TRBV9 and TRBJ2-5; 12 bases line up with TRBD2. CDR3 length: 16 amino acids. Germline V gene lookup returns CDR1 SGDLS and CDR2 YYNGEE. Germline trimming cut 2 bases from V and 2 bases from J; bases unmatched to any gene: 4.

CDR3 loop: CAISETGTGNTIYF. The CDR3, as DNA: TGTGCCATCAGTGAGACAGGTACTGGAAACACCATATATTTT. The rearrangement joins TRBV10-3 to TRBJ1-3, with D maybe TRBD1 (5 bases). Germline V CDR1 and CDR2: ENHRY, SYGVKD. Trimming took 2 bases from V and 2 from J, leaving 7 bases between them. The CDR3 is 14 amino acids.

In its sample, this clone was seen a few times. The chain's CDR3 is CASRQGLSQPQHF. Here the CDR3 DNA reads TGTGCCAGCCGACAGGGCCTAAGTCAGCCCCAGCATTTT. The chain uses TRBV18 and TRBJ1-5, with 7 bases matching TRBD1. The CDR3 runs 13 residues. The trim removed 8 bases at V and 6 bases at J, leaving 7 bases unmatched. Germline V gene data show CDR1 as KGHSH and CDR2 as LQKENI.

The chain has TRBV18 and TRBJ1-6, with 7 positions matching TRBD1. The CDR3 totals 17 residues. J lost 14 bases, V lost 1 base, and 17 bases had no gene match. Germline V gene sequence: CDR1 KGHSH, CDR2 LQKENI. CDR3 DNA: TGTGCCAGCTCACCACTAATAATCACAGGGGACCGGGGGACCCTCCACTTT. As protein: CASSPLIITGDRGTLHF.

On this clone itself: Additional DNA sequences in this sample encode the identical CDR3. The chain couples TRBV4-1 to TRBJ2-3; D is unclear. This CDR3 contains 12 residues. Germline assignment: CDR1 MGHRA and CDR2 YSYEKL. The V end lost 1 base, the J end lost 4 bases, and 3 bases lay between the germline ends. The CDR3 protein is CASSQGADTQYF. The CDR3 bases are TGCGCCAGCAGCCAAGGCGCAGATACGCAGTATTTT.

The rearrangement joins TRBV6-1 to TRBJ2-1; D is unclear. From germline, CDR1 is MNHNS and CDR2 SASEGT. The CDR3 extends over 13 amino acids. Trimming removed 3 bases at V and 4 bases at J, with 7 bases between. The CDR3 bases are TGTGCCAGCAGTGACCAGACGTACAATGAGCAGTTCTTC. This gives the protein CASSDQTYNEQFF.

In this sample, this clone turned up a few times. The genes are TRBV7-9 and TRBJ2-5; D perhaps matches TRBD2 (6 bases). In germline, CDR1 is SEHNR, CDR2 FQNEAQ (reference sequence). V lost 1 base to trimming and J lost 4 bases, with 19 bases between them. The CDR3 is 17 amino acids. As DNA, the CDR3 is TGTGCCAGCAGCTTAGATACACTAGCATCGAGCGGAGAGACCCAGTACTTC. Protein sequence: CASSLDTLASSGETQYF.

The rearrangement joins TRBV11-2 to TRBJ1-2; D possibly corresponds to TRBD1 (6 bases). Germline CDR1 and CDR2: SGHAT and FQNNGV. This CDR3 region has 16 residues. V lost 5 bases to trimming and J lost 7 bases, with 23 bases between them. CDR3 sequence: CASSPFMRGGNSGYTF. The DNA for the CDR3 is TGTGCCAGCAGCCCCTTCATGAGGGGGGGGAACAGTGGCTACACCTTC. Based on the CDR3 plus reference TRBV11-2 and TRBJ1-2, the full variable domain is EAGVAQSPRYKIIEKRQSVAFWCNPISGHATLYWYQQILGQGPKLLIQFQNNGVVDDSQLPKDRFSAERLKGVDSTLKIQPAKLEDSAVYLCASSPFMRGGNSGYTFGSGTRLTVV.

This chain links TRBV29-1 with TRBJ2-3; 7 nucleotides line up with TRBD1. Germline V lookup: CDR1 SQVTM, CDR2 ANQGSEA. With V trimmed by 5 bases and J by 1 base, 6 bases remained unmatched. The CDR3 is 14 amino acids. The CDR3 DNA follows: TGCAGCGTTCGACAGGGCAGGGGCACAGATACGCAGTATTTT. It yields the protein CSVRQGRGTDTQYF.

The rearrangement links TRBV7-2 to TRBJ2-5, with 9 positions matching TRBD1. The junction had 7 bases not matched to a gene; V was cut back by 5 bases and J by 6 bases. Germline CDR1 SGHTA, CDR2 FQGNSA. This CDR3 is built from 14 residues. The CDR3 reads CASSPGQGTKTQYF. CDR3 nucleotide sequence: TGTGCCAGCAGCCCTGGACAGGGGACGAAGACCCAGTACTTC. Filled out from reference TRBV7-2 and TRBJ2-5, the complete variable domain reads GAGVSQSPSNKVTEKGKDVELRCDPISGHTALYWYRQSLGQGLEFLIYFQGNSAPDKSGLPSDRFSAERTGGSVSTLTIQRTQQEDSAVYLCASSPGQGTKTQYFGPGTRLLVL.

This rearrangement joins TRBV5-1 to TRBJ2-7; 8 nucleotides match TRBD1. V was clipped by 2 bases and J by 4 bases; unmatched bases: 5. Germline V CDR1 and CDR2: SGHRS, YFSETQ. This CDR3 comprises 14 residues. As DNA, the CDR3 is TGCGCCAGCAGCTTCCGGACAGGGCAATACGAGCAGTACTTC. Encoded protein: CASSFRTGQYEQYF.

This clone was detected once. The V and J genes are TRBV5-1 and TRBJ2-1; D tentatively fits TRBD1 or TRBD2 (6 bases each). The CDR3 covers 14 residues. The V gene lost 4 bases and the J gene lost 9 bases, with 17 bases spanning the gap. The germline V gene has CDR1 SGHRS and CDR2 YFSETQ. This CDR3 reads CASSLRGDSTEQFF. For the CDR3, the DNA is TGCGCCAGCAGCCTGAGGGGGGATAGTACTGAGCAGTTCTTC. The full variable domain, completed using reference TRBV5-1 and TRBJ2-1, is KAGVTQTPRYLIKTRGQQVTLSCSPISGHRSVSWYQQTPGQGLQFLFEYFSETQRNKGNFPGRFSGRQFSNSRSEMNVSTLELGDSALYLCASSLRGDSTEQFFGPGTRLTVL.

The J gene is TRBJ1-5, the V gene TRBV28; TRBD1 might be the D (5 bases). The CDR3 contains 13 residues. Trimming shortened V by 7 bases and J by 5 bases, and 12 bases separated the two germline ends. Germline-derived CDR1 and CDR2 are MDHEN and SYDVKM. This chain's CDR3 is CASIPSGDQPQHF. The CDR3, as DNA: TGTGCCAGCATTCCTTCGGGGGATCAGCCCCAGCATTTT.

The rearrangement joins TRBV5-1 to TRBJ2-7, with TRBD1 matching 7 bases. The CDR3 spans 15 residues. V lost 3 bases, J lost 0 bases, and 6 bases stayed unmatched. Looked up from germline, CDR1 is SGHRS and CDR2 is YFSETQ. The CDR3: CASSSTGAHSYEQYF. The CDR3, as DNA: TGCGCCAGCAGCTCCACAGGGGCTCACTCCTACGAGCAGTACTTC.

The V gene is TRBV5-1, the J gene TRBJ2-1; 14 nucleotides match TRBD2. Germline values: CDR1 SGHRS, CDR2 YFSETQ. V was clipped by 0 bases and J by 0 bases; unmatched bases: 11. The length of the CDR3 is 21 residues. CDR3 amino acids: CASSLGGHGTSGRSSYNEQFF. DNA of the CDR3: TGCGCCAGCAGCTTGGGGGGCCACGGGACTAGCGGGAGAAGCTCCTACAATGAGCAGTTCTTC.

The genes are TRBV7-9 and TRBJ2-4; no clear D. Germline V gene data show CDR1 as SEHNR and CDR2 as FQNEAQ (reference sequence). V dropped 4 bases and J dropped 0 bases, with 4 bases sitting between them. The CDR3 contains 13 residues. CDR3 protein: CASSSAAKNIQYF. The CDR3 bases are TGTGCCAGCAGCTCCGCAGCCAAAAACATTCAGTACTTC.

CDR3 region: CARSGDRGGYEQYF. Here the CDR3 DNA reads TGTGCCAGAAGCGGAGACAGGGGCGGTTACGAGCAGTACTTC. V is TRBV5-3 and J is TRBJ2-7; TRBD1 matches 8 bases. TRBV5-3 is identified as an open reading frame with a role that is uncertain. Trimming cost V 4 bases and J 4 bases; bases outside gene matches: 7. CDR3 length: 14 amino acids.

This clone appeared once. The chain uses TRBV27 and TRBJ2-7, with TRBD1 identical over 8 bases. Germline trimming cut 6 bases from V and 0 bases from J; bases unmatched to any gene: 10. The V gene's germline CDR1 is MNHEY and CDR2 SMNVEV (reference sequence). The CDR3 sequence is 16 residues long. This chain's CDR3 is CASRRTGQGGSYEQYF. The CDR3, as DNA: TGTGCCAGCAGGCGAACCGGACAGGGTGGCTCCTACGAGCAGTACTTC.

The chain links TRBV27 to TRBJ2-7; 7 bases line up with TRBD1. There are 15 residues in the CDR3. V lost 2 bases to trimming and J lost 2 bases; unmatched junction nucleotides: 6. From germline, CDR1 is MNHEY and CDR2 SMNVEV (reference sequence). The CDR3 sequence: CASSLRPGTAYEQYF. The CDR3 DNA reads TGTGCCAGCAGTTTAAGGCCCGGGACAGCCTACGAGCAGTACTTC.

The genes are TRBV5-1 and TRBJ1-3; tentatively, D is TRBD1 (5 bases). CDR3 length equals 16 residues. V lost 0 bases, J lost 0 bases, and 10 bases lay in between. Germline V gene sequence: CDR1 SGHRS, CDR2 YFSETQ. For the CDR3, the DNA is TGCGCCAGCAGCTTGGGAGACAGCAACTCTGGAAACACCATATATTTT. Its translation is CASSLGDSNSGNTIYF.

Here the CDR3 reads CASSPGQEADTQYF. The CDR3 DNA follows: TGTGCCAGCTCACCGGGACAGGAGGCAGATACGCAGTATTTT. The genes are TRBV18 and TRBJ2-3; 8 nucleotides agree with TRBD1. The CDR3 is 14 amino acids. Germline loops: CDR1 KGHSH, CDR2 LQKENI. V shed 3 bases, J shed 4 bases, and the junction held 3 bases outside the gene matches.

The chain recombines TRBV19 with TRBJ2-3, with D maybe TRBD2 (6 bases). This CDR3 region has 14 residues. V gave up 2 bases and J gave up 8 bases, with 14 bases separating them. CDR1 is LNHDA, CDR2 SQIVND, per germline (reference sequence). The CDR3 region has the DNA TGTGCCAGTAGTATAAGTGGAGGGAGCGGTACGCAGTATTTT. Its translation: CASSISGGSGTQYF.

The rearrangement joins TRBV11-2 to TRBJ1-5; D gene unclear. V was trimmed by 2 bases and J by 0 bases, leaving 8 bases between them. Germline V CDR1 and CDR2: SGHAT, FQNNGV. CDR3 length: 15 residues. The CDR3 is CASSLTTDSNQPQHF. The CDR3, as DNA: TGTGCCAGCAGCTTAACAACAGATAGCAATCAGCCCCAGCATTTT.

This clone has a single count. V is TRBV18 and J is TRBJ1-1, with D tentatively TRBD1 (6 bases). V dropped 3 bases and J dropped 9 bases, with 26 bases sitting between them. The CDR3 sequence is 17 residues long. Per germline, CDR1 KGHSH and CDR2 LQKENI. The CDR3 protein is CASSPGTQQGFVGKAFF. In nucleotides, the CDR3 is TGTGCCAGCTCACCGGGAACACAACAGGGTTTTGTGGGGAAAGCTTTCTTT.

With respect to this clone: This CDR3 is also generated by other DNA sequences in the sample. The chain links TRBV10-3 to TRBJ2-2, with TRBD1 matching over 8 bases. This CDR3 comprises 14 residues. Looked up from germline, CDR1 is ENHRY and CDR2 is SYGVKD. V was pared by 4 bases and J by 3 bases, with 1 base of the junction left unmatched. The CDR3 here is CAISVDRDTGELFF. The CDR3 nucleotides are TGTGCCATCAGTGTGGACAGGGACACCGGGGAGCTGTTTTTT.

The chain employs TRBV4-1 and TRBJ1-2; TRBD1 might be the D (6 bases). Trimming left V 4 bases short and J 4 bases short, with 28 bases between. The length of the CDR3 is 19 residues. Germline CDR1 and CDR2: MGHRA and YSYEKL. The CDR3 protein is CASSPLPGGLTGLGYGYTF. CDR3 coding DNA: TGCGCCAGCAGCCCCTTGCCTGGGGGGCTCACCGGACTAGGCTATGGCTACACCTTC.

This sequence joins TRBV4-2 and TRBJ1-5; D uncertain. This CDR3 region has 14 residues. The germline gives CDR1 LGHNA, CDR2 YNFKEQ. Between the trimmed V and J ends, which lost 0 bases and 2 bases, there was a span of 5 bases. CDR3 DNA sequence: TGTGCCAGCAGCCAAGAGGAAGGCAATCAGCCCCAGCATTTT. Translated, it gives CASSQEEGNQPQHF.

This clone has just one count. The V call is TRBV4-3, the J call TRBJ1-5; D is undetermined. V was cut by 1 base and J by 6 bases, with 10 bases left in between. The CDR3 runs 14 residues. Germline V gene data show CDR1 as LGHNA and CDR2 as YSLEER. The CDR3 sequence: CASSQGPYIQPQHF. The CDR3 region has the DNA TGCGCCAGCAGCCAAGGTCCCTACATTCAGCCCCAGCATTTT.

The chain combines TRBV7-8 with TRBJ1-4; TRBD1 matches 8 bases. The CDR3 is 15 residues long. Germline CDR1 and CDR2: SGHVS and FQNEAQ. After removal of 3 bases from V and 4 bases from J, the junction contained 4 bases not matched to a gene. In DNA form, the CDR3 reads TGTGCCAGCAGCTTGACAGGGGTTGGTAATGAAAAACTGTTTTTT. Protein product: CASSLTGVGNEKLFF.

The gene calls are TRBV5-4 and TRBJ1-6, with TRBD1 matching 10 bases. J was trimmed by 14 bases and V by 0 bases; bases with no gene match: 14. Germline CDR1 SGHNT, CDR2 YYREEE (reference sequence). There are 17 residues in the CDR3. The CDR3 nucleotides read TGTGCCAGCAGCTTGGATCCGGGGGACAGGGGCCCTTCGTCCCTCCACTTT. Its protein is CASSLDPGDRGPSSLHF.

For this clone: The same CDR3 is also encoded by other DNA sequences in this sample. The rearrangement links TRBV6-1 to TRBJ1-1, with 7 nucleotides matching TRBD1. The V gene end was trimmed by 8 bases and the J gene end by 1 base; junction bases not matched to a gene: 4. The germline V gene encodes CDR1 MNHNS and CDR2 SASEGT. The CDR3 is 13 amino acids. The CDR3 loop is CASRDRGNTEAFF. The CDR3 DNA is TGTGCCAGCCGGGACAGAGGGAACACTGAAGCTTTCTTT.